Sequencing of this TCR beta chain was carried out in a study of Ad26.COV2.S vaccination and SARS-CoV-2 variants. General observations from the study: After vaccination, reports described spike-specific CD8+ and CD4+ T cell responses as showing substantial breadth.

This sample's treatment: around 19 received Ad26.COV2.S at low or high dose, single or two shots; several received placebo; per-sample allocation not given. Collection of samples fell on day 63 after the first vaccine or placebo injection. Comments on this clone: Its antigen is not identified.

The junction had 2 bases not matched to a gene; V was cut back by 3 bases and J by 4 bases. CDR3 length: 15 amino acids. Germline values: CDR1 SGHKS, CDR2 YYEKEE (reference sequence). Sequencing was performed with immunoSEQ multiplex PCR; in TCRdb, only in-frame clones are kept and a portion is missing. Among 200,000 to 250,000 clones, around 87% were seen once, and the ten largest hold roughly 10%. This TCR derives from a person between 18 and 60 years old who received the Ad26.COV2.S COVID-19 vaccine or a placebo. The chain carries TRBV5-5 and TRBJ1-3; TRBD1 aligns across 12 bases. Sequences were derived from peripheral blood, sampled in a trial of Ad26.COV2.S vaccine versus placebo. The CDR3 region is CASSSGTGGGNTIYF. CDR3 DNA sequence: TGTGCCAGCAGCTCTGGGACAGGGGGCGGAAACACCATATATTTT.